This TCR beta chain came from a study of T cell repertoires in cytomegalovirus infection (dated by TCRdb to about 2019). A note on the overall study: Alongside well-studied HLA-B-restricted epitopes, the peptide stimulations were aimed at recently identified HLA-C-restricted CMV epitopes, whose presentation resists viral immunomodulation. Donor HLA type was relevant to the analysis, as public TCR beta signatures indicated carriage of CMV infection together with the matching HLA type. The paper as a whole reports these results and caveats: The ex vivo response was dominated by HLA-C-restricted CMV-specific TCR beta clonotypes, which also provided the single most frequent clonotype in two of eight donors. Cumulative frequency of public TCR beta family members discriminated carriers of CMV infection plus the relevant HLA type in this cohort and an independent roughly 350-donor cohort.

Sequencing instrument: Illumina HiSeq 1500. Clones were called with MiXCR by TCRdb after fastp trimmed the public reads at Q25, and only in-frame beta chains were retained. Rows with a matching CDR3 protein are joined into one entry that keeps the most common DNA and genes. This sample holds 650,000 to 850,000 distinct CDR3 sequences; about 27% were observed only once. The ten largest account for about an eighth of the sample. This clonotype has a handful of counts. Its cognate antigen has yet to be identified. Base qualities are missing; no much larger clone stands one base away. The treatment or condition label, read with the paper, signifies: in vitro stimulation with specific CMV peptide epitopes to enrich CMV-specific T cells. The clonotype was recovered from a human donor in good health (CMV status not recorded). Some clones in this sample may be carry-over from other donors' samples. The sample was cultured CD8+ T cells from PBMCs, taken from culture after CMV antigen stimulation.

In nucleotides, the sequence is TGTGCCAGCAGCTTAGCGTCCAAGCCCCAGCATTTT. This codes for CASSLASKPQHF. The chain couples TRBV7-9 to TRBJ1-5; the D segment cannot be called with confidence. V is shortened by 0 bases, J by 8 bases, and the region joining them spans 5 bases. The cysteine opens and the phenylalanine closes a CDR3 of 12 amino acids. The sequence is cut down to CDR3 DNA, 36 bases in frame from base 1. As encoded in the germline V gene (reference sequence), CDR1 is SEHNR while CDR2 is FQNEAQ.